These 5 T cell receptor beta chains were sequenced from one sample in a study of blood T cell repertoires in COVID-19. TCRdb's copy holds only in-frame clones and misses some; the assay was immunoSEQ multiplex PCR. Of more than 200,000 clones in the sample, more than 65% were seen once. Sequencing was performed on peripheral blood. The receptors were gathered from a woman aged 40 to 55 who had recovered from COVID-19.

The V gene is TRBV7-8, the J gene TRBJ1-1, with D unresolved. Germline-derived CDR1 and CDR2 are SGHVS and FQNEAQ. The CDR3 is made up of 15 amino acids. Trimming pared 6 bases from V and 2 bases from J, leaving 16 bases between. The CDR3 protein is CASRILTEHNTEAFF. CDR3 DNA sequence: TGTGCCAGCAGGATCTTGACTGAGCACAACACTGAAGCTTTCTTT. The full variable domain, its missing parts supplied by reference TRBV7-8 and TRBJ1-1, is GAGVSQSPRYKVAKRGQDVALRCDPISGHVSLFWYQQALGQGPEFLTYFQNEAQLDKSGLPSDRFFAERPEGSVSTLKIQRTQQEDSAVYLCASRILTEHNTEAFFGQGTRLTVV.

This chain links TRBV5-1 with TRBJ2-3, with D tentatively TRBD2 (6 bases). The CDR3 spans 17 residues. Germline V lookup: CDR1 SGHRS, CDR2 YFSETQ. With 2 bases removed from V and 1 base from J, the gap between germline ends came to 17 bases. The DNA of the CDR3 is TGCGCCAGCAGCTTCTCACCGGGACTCGGACGCACAGATACGCAGTATTTT. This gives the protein CASSFSPGLGRTDTQYF.

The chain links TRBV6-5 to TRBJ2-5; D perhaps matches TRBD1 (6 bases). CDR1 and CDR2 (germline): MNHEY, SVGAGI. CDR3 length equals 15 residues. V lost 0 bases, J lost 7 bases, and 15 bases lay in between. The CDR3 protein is CASSYSKQGRRTQYF. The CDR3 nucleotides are TGTGCCAGCAGTTACTCGAAACAGGGAAGAAGGACCCAGTACTTC.

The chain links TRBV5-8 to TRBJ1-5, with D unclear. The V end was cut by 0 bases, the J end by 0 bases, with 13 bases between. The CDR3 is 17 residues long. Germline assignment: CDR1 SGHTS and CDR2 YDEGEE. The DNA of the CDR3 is TGTGCCAGCAGCTTGGTCCAGGTAATAGATAGCAATCAGCCCCAGCATTTT. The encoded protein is CASSLVQVIDSNQPQHF.

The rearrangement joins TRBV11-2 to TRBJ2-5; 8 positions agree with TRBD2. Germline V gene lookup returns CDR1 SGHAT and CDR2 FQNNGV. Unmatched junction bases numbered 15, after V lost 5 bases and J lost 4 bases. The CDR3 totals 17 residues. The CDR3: CASSRRRLGGGLETQYF. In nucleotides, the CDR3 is TGTGCCAGCAGCCGGCGGCGGTTGGGCGGGGGGTTAGAGACCCAGTACTTC. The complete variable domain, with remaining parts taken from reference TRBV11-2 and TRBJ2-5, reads EAGVAQSPRYKIIEKRQSVAFWCNPISGHATLYWYQQILGQGPKLLIQFQNNGVVDDSQLPKDRFSAERLKGVDSTLKIQPAKLEDSAVYLCASSRRRLGGGLETQYFGPGTRLLVL.